The T cell receptor (beta chain) described here comes from a study of CD8 T cells in Susac syndrome. Reverse transcription of 0.5 to 1 ug RNA was carried out with random hexamers. A multiplex approach, immunoSEQ multiplex PCR, amplified TCR beta CDR3 across 54 Vbeta and 13 Jbeta. TCRdb called the immunoSEQ multiplex PCR reads again in MiXCR, with one record for every CDR3 protein. This sample has about 66,000 distinct CDR3 sequences, with roughly 94% found just once. On this clonotype: The germline gene is not matched at one end of the junction; a read error may be the cause.

TEMRA cells were enriched by FACS, while CD8+ and CD4+ T cells were obtained through a negative isolation that was performed magnetically. Sequencing was performed on CD8+ T cells from PBMCs. The receptor was isolated from a human donor with multiple sclerosis.

As DNA, the CDR3 is TGCAGTGCTGGAGAAGGGGGAGGTTCAGAGACCCAGTACTTC. Protein sequence: CSAGEGGGSETQYF. This chain uses TRBV20-1 with TRBJ2-5, with D perhaps given as TRBD1 or TRBD2 (6 bases each). The length of the CDR3 is 14 residues. Germline V CDR1 and CDR2: DFQATT, SNEGSKA (reference sequence).